A single T cell receptor beta chain is shown here with its context. Its antigen is not known. The record originates from a study of shared clonotypes between healthy human individuals. At the level of the study: CD4 naive and memory got three plates each, CD8 naive two, CD8 memory one. Study-level points and caveats: Among the subsets, naive ones generally showed larger estimated richness than memory ones. Large depth notwithstanding, sorted-subset sequencing proved incomplete by rarefaction.

In the naive CD8 group, cells lacked CD45RO and were positively selected for CCR7, so terminally differentiated effector memory CD45RA+ cells were left out. Under the authors' procedure: Filtering of immunoSEQ junctional sequences could not match full-length read filtering. Sequenced by immunoSEQ multiplex PCR; TCRdb stores in-frame clones only, minus some. V, J and clone size derive from that table, while D and trimming were established from the DNA sequence. The table has about 580,000 clones, about 98% seen once. Sequencing input: naive CD8+ T cells sorted from blood. This clonotype was sampled from a man younger than 45 in good health.

The DNA of the CDR3 is TGTGCCAGCAGCTTAGGTCTAGCGGGAGGAAACACCGGGGAGCTGTTTTTT. It specifies CASSLGLAGGNTGELFF. The chain uses TRBV11-2 and TRBJ2-2, with 11 positions matching TRBD2. Germline V gene sequence: CDR1 SGHAT, CDR2 FQNNGV. The CDR3 has 17 residues. Trimming cost V 1 base and J 2 bases; bases outside gene matches: 3. The full variable domain, completed using reference TRBV11-2 and TRBJ2-2, is EAGVAQSPRYKIIEKRQSVAFWCNPISGHATLYWYQQILGQGPKLLIQFQNNGVVDDSQLPKDRFSAERLKGVDSTLKIQPAKLEDSAVYLCASSLGLAGGNTGELFFGEGSRLTVL.